In its sample, the clone carrying this T cell receptor (beta chain) was seen once. The data were taken from a study of identifying expanded T cells in peripheral blood. Data came from immunoSEQ multiplex PCR; TCRdb stores just in-frame clones and leaves some out. Among about 100,000 clones listed, about 83% were seen once. Trimming pared 4 bases from V and 3 bases from J, leaving 17 bases between. The CDR3 spans 15 residues. Germline CDR1 reads SGHNT; CDR2 reads YYREEE (reference sequence). The chain combines TRBV5-4 with TRBJ2-7; possible D gene TRBD1, 5 bases. The sequence was collected from a person between 18 and 69 years old in good health. Input material: blood. CDR3 sequence: CASSDEEGASYEQYF. The DNA for the CDR3 is TGTGCCAGCAGCGATGAGGAAGGGGCGAGCTACGAGCAGTACTTC.